The rows below give T cell receptor beta chains drawn from one sample of a study of blood T cell repertoires in COVID-19. Clones were read by immunoSEQ multiplex PCR, and TCRdb kept only the in-frame ones, dropping some. The repertoire holds approximately 440,000 clones, with roughly 88% as singletons. Material: peripheral blood. The receptors here all came from a woman between 45 and 60 years old with COVID-19, enrolled during active disease. CDR3s leave out the opening cysteine and the closing phenylalanine or tryptophan.

CDR3aa: ASSVDGGNQPQH
v_gene: TRBV9
j_gene: TRBJ1-5

CDR3aa: ASRAGPAYNEQF
v_gene: TRBV2
j_gene: TRBJ2-1

CDR3aa: ASSPDTGAYNSPLH
v_gene: TRBV19
j_gene: TRBJ1-6

CDR3aa: ASSPSRGGLYEKLF
v_gene: TRBV7-8
j_gene: TRBJ1-4

CDR3aa: AMRGAGDNEQF
v_gene: TRBV10-3
j_gene: TRBJ2-1

CDR3aa: ATSDTRTATQHTHNYGYT
v_gene: TRBV24-1
j_gene: TRBJ1-2

CDR3aa: ASSRLAGGRDEQF
v_gene: TRBV3-1/TRBV3-2
j_gene: TRBJ2-1

CDR3aa: ASSSPGRGNYGYT
v_gene: TRBV6-5
j_gene: TRBJ1-2

CDR3aa: ASSAGTGVTYEQY
v_gene: TRBV9
j_gene: TRBJ2-7

CDR3aa: ASPAAYRESLYGYT
v_gene: TRBV30
j_gene: TRBJ1-2

CDR3aa: ASTLDRLENEQF
v_gene: TRBV5-1
j_gene: TRBJ2-1

CDR3aa: ATSDRPTGESGYT
v_gene: TRBV24-1
j_gene: TRBJ1-2

CDR3aa: ASSLYRTYGYT
v_gene: TRBV5-6
j_gene: TRBJ1-2

CDR3aa: ASTKDSNQPQH
v_gene: TRBV6-6
j_gene: TRBJ1-5

CDR3aa: ASSLMGRAGNTIY
v_gene: TRBV27
j_gene: TRBJ1-3

CDR3aa: ASSVIASGAGEQF
v_gene: TRBV2
j_gene: TRBJ2-1

CDR3aa: ASNGSPLNTEAF
v_gene: TRBV19
j_gene: TRBJ1-1

CDR3aa: ASSPGGPYEQY
v_gene: TRBV19
j_gene: TRBJ2-7

CDR3aa: ASSPGTIGYIQY
v_gene: TRBV28
j_gene: TRBJ2-4

CDR3aa: ASRDRESNQPQH
v_gene: TRBV2
j_gene: TRBJ1-5

CDR3aa: ASSQGGIETQY
v_gene: TRBV3-1/TRBV3-2
j_gene: TRBJ2-5

CDR3aa: ASSLQGLQETQY
v_gene: TRBV11-2
j_gene: TRBJ2-5

CDR3aa: ASSQNGGAGFEQF
v_gene: TRBV7-3
j_gene: TRBJ2-1

CDR3aa: ASSPKPDFLKD
v_gene: TRBV6-5
j_gene: TRBJ2-5

CDR3aa: ASSSLGQDTGELF
v_gene: TRBV5-1
j_gene: TRBJ2-2

CDR3aa: ASSESRDSEQF
v_gene: TRBV10-1
j_gene: TRBJ2-1

CDR3aa: ASSGGAGGQPQH
v_gene: TRBV6-5
j_gene: TRBJ1-5

CDR3aa: ASSLAGGGVYGYT
v_gene: TRBV7-2
j_gene: TRBJ1-2

CDR3aa: ASSLDGHIS
v_gene: TRBV28
j_gene: TRBJ1-1

CDR3aa: ASSLSATGEYRQY
v_gene: TRBV7-3
j_gene: TRBJ2-7

CDR3aa: SVEGGTGEPYNEQF
v_gene: TRBV29-1
j_gene: TRBJ2-1

CDR3aa: ASSLEGLGYGYT
v_gene: TRBV5-1
j_gene: TRBJ1-2

CDR3aa: ASSNTGTGPYEQY
v_gene: TRBV21-1
j_gene: TRBJ2-7

CDR3aa: ASSGQGRPYEQY
v_gene: TRBV2
j_gene: TRBJ2-7

CDR3aa: ATSQGRSNQPQH
v_gene: TRBV28
j_gene: TRBJ1-5

CDR3aa: ASSFGRDEQY
v_gene: TRBV7-9
j_gene: TRBJ2-7

CDR3aa: AISPERDREEKQY
v_gene: TRBV10-3
j_gene: TRBJ2-7

CDR3aa: ASSVVGGQGTEAF
v_gene: TRBV9
j_gene: TRBJ1-1

CDR3aa: ASSLTREEKLF
v_gene: TRBV7-2
j_gene: TRBJ1-4

CDR3aa: ASSVTGGTEAF
v_gene: TRBV25-1
j_gene: TRBJ1-1

CDR3aa: ASSYGGGAYEQY
v_gene: TRBV7-2
j_gene: TRBJ2-7

CDR3aa: ASSLLPGGYT
v_gene: TRBV5-1
j_gene: TRBJ1-2

CDR3aa: ASSLVHPRSSYEQY
v_gene: TRBV27
j_gene: TRBJ2-7

CDR3aa: ASSLPIQSAAQH
v_gene: TRBV7-3
j_gene: TRBJ1-5

CDR3aa: ASSAVLRTEAF
v_gene: TRBV19
j_gene: TRBJ1-1

CDR3aa: ASSLGLAGGITSTDTQY
v_gene: TRBV5-1
j_gene: TRBJ2-3

CDR3aa: ASSLARQGAVSEQF
v_gene: TRBV5-1
j_gene: TRBJ2-1

CDR3aa: SVVGSKNTEAF
v_gene: TRBV29-1
j_gene: TRBJ1-1

CDR3aa: SVPLLAGDRLYGDTQY
v_gene: TRBV29-1
j_gene: TRBJ2-3

CDR3aa: ATRPPGSNQPQH
v_gene: TRBV6-5
j_gene: TRBJ1-5

CDR3aa: ASRTGTGGGQPQH
v_gene: TRBV6-5
j_gene: TRBJ1-5

CDR3aa: ASSPRLAGGSDNEQF
v_gene: TRBV18
j_gene: TRBJ2-1

CDR3aa: ASSPVNSPLH
v_gene: TRBV11-2
j_gene: TRBJ1-6

CDR3aa: ASRETPGQPGNEQF
v_gene: TRBV7-2
j_gene: TRBJ2-1

CDR3aa: SVKDSPGELF
v_gene: TRBV29-1
j_gene: TRBJ2-2